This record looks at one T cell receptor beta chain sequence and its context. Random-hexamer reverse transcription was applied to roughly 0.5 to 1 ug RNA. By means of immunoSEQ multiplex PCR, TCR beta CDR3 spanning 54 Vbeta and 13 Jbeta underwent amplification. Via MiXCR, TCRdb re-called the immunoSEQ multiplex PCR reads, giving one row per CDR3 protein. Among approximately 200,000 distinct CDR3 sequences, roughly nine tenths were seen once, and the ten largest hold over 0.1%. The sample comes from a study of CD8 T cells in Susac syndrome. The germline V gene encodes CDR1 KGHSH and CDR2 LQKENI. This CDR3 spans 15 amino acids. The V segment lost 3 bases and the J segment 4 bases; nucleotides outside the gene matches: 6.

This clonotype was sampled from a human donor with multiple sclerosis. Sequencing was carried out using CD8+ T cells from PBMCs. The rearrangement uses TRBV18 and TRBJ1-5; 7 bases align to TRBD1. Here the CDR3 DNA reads TGTGCCAGCTCACCCTACGGGACAGCTAATCAGCCCCAGCATTTT. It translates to CASSPYGTANQPQHF.